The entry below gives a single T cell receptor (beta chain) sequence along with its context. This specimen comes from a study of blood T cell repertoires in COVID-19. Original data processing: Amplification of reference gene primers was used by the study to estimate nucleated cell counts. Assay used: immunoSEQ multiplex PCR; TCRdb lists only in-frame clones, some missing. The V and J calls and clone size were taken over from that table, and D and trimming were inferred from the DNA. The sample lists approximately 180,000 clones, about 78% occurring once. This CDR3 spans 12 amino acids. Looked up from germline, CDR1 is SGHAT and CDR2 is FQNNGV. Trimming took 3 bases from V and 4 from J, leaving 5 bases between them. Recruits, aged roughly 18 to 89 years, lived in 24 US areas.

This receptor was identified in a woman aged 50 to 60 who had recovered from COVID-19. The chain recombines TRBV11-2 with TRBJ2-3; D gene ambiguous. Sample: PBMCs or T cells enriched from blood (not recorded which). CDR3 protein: CASSLRADTQYF. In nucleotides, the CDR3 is TGTGCCAGCAGCTTGAGAGCAGATACGCAGTATTTT.